The rows below give T cell receptor beta chains drawn from one sample of a study of lymphopenia after photon versus proton radiotherapy. This table comes from immunoSEQ multiplex PCR, and its TCRdb copy is limited to in-frame clones, with some not included. This sample has 70,000 to 95,000 clones, with about 83% found just once. This specimen consisted of peripheral blood, obtained from a patient treated with proton-based radiotherapy. The receptor set was obtained from a man between 60 and 70 years old with pancreatic cancer. Each CDR3 is given with its conserved first and last residue. Each record gives: J gene, V gene, clone size, D gene, CDR3 protein, CDR3 DNA. A D gene is named only where the DNA matches it firmly. Expanded clones get a size class; other rows say once, few or many, or leave the size out.

J: TRBJ1-2
V: TRBV28
size: NA
D: NA
CDR3: CASSSPRGFKGGGYTF
DNA: TGTGCCAGCAGTTCCCCCCGAGGGTTTAAGGGAGGTGGCTACACCTTC

J: TRBJ2-7
V: TRBV28
size: NA
D: TRBD1
CDR3: CASSYTGTGRNEQYF
DNA: TGTGCCAGCAGTTATACCGGGACAGGGCGCAACGAGCAGTACTTC

J: TRBJ1-4
V: TRBV11-3
size: NA
D: TRBD1
CDR3: CASRQGAGGGLFF
DNA: TGTGCCAGCAGACAAGGCGCAGGGGGCGGACTGTTTTTT

J: TRBJ2-2
V: TRBV5-1
size: NA
D: NA
CDR3: CASSPTVLRGNTGELFF
DNA: TGCGCCAGCAGCCCGACAGTCCTCCGGGGGAACACCGGGGAGCTGTTTTTT

J: TRBJ1-2
V: TRBV28
size: few
D: TRBD1
CDR3: CASKGGAPIYGYTF
DNA: TGTGCCAGCAAAGGGGGCGCCCCCATCTATGGCTACACCTTC

J: TRBJ2-7
V: TRBV7-2
size: NA
D: NA
CDR3: CASSLTRTASYEQYF
DNA: TGTGCCAGCAGCTTGACTCGGACAGCCTCCTACGAGCAGTACTTC

J: TRBJ2-1
V: TRBV5-1
size: once
D: TRBD2
CDR3: CASTLAGDNNEQFF
DNA: TGCGCCAGCACATTGGCGGGAGATAACAATGAGCAGTTCTTC

J: TRBJ2-3
V: TRBV5-5
size: NA
D: NA
CDR3: CASSLGRASDTDTQYF
DNA: TGTGCCAGCAGCTTGGGTCGGGCTAGCGACACAGATACGCAGTATTTT

J: TRBJ2-5
V: TRBV27
size: few
D: NA
CDR3: CASSLTGLGLQETQYF
DNA: TGTGCCAGCAGTTTGACAGGTTTGGGACTCCAAGAGACCCAGTACTTC

J: TRBJ1-6
V: TRBV15
size: NA
D: NA
CDR3: CATSREGDGGSPLHF
DNA: TGTGCCACCAGCCGAGAGGGGGACGGCGGCTCACCCCTCCACTTT

J: TRBJ2-2
V: TRBV5-8
size: NA
D: NA
CDR3: CASSHGLNTGELFF
DNA: TGTGCCAGCAGCCACGGACTGAACACCGGGGAGCTGTTTTTT

J: TRBJ2-7
V: TRBV27
size: NA
D: NA
CDR3: CASSLTVRDEQYF
DNA: TGTGCCAGCAGTTTGACGGTGAGGGACGAGCAGTACTTC

J: TRBJ1-4
V: TRBV6-1
size: NA
D: NA
CDR3: CASSEVEGTEKLFF
DNA: TGTGCCAGCAGTGAAGTGGAGGGAACAGAAAAACTGTTTTTT

J: TRBJ2-7
V: TRBV4-3
size: NA
D: TRBD1
CDR3: CASSLGTGYLYEQYF
DNA: TGCGCCAGCAGCCTAGGGACAGGGTATCTCTACGAGCAGTACTTC

J: TRBJ2-7
V: TRBV18
size: NA
D: NA
CDR3: CASSSLSGTTAFYEQYF
DNA: TGTGCCAGCTCATCTTTATCCGGGACAACAGCCTTCTACGAGCAGTACTTC

J: TRBJ1-5
V: TRBV5-1
size: once
D: NA
CDR3: CASSLGGGDNQPQHF
DNA: TGCGCCAGCAGCTTAGGGGGAGGAGACAATCAGCCCCAGCATTTT

J: TRBJ2-1
V: TRBV4-2
size: NA
D: TRBD2
CDR3: CASSQAGGGFDEQFF
DNA: TGTGCCAGCAGCCAAGCGGGAGGGGGTTTCGATGAGCAGTTCTTC

J: TRBJ2-7
V: TRBV5-4
size: NA
D: NA
CDR3: CASSLGGTPRDEQYF
DNA: TGTGCCAGCAGCTTGGGAGGGACCCCAAGGGACGAGCAGTACTTC

J: TRBJ1-1
V: TRBV6-6
size: NA
D: TRBD1
CDR3: CASRNVQGALTEAFF
DNA: TGTGCCAGCAGAAACGTACAGGGGGCGCTCACTGAAGCTTTCTTT

J: TRBJ1-1
V: TRBV4-2
size: NA
D: NA
CDR3: CASSQYPGRVNTEAFF
DNA: TGTGCCAGCAGCCAATACCCGGGCAGAGTGAACACTGAAGCTTTCTTT

J: TRBJ1-2
V: TRBV6-6
size: NA
D: NA
CDR3: CASREGYGYTF
DNA: TGTGCCAGCAGAGAGGGGTATGGCTACACCTTC

J: TRBJ2-6
V: TRBV4-3
size: few
D: NA
CDR3: CASSTRQVGSGANVLTF
DNA: TGCGCCAGCAGCACCAGACAGGTTGGCTCTGGGGCCAACGTCCTGACTTTC

J: TRBJ1-2
V: TRBV30
size: NA
D: TRBD1
CDR3: CAWSVQGTGGYTF
DNA: TGTGCCTGGAGTGTACAGGGGACTGGGGGCTACACCTTC

J: TRBJ2-7
V: TRBV9
size: NA
D: TRBD2
CDR3: CASSVGLAGGDYEQYF
DNA: TGTGCCAGCAGCGTAGGTCTAGCGGGAGGAGACTACGAGCAGTACTTC

J: TRBJ1-2
V: TRBV28
size: once
D: TRBD1
CDR3: CASSPPSGTGPYGYTF
DNA: TGTGCCAGCAGTCCGCCATCCGGGACAGGCCCGTATGGCTACACCTTC

J: TRBJ2-3
V: TRBV6-6
size: NA
D: TRBD1
CDR3: CASSPQGASTDTQYF
DNA: TGTGCCAGCAGCCCCCAGGGGGCTAGCACAGATACGCAGTATTTT

J: TRBJ2-1
V: TRBV27
size: NA
D: NA
CDR3: CASSYRDLNEQFF
DNA: TGTGCCAGCAGTTACCGGGACCTCAATGAGCAGTTCTTC

J: TRBJ2-7
V: TRBV15
size: NA
D: NA
CDR3: CATSRDWLGEQYF
DNA: TGTGCCACCAGCAGAGATTGGCTGGGCGAGCAGTACTTC